This T cell receptor beta chain was observed in a study of T cell responses to AZD1222 COVID-19 vaccine. The V end was cut by 0 bases, the J end by 9 bases, with 12 bases between. CDR3 length: 14 residues. Germline V lookup: CDR1 SGHRS, CDR2 YFSETQ. Timing groups of about 4 and about 12 weeks for second doses were pooled. Study results and limitations: With dominance at 160-218 and 743-854, vaccine-associated CD4 TCRs spanned spike. As reported, nearly half of all spike-specific TCRs target variant regions that are unmutated. After the peak T cell response, and only then, were repertoires sampled.

Clones were sequenced by immunoSEQ multiplex PCR, and TCRdb holds only the in-frame ones, with some missing. The profile shows 150,000 or so clones, approximately 91% of them singletons. The table lists this clone with a few counts. Antigen: not known. This sequence joins TRBV5-1 and TRBJ1-4; D is perhaps TRBD1 (6 bases). Sequencing used peripheral blood, obtained 28 days after the second AZD1222 dose. The clonotype comes from an adult who received the AZD1222 COVID-19 vaccine. The CDR3 protein is CASSLAQGPQKLFF. The CDR3 coding sequence is TGCGCCAGCAGCTTGGCGCAGGGGCCCCAAAAACTGTTTTTT.